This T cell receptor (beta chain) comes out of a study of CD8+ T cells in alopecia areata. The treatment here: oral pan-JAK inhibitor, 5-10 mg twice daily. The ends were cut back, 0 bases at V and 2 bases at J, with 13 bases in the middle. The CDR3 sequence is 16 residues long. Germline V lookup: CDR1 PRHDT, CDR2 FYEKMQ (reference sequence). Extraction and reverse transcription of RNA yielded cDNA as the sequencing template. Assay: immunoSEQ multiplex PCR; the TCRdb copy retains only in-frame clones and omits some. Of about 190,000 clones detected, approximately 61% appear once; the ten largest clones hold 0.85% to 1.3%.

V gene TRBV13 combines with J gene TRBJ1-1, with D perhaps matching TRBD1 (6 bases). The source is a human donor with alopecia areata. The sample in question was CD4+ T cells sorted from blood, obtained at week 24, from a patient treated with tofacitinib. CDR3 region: CASSLGPGALNTEAFF. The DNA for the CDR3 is TGTGCCAGCAGCTTAGGCCCGGGGGCCCTAAACACTGAAGCTTTCTTT.